The rows below give T cell receptor beta chains drawn from one sample of a study of T-cell memory formation after mild COVID-19. TCRdb redid the calling of the 5' RACE reads with MiXCR, one entry per CDR3 protein. The table has about 44,000 distinct CDR3 sequences, roughly 7.2% seen once. Sequences were obtained from PBMCs or a T cell subset sorted from them (not recorded which). These receptors originate from an adult who had mild COVID-19 (a few samples of this study predate the infection). Cell type and time point are not known. CDR3s include the opening cysteine and the closing phenylalanine or tryptophan. D genes are given only for firm matches. Not all rows give a size; the values are once, few, many and, for expanded clones, a class.

size,D,V,J,CDR3,DNA
few,-,TRBV5-1,TRBJ2-2,CASSRENTGELFF,TGCGCCAGCAGCCGGGAGAACACCGGGGAGCTGTTTTTT
-,-,TRBV5-6,TRBJ2-7,CASSESGASYEQYF,TGCGCCAGCAGCGAATCCGGGGCCTCCTACGAGCAGTACTTC
many,TRBD2,TRBV12-3/TRBV12-4,TRBJ2-3,CASSFAGRATTDTQYF,TGTGCCAGCAGTTTTGCGGGGAGGGCCACCACAGATACGCAGTATTTT
many,TRBD2,TRBV7-6,TRBJ2-1,CASSFSPRRAGVSSYNEQFF,TGTGCCAGCAGCTTCTCACCCCGGCGAGCGGGAGTGTCCTCCTACAATGAGCAGTTCTTC
-,-,TRBV27,TRBJ2-6,CASSFSAGANVLTF,TGTGCCAGCAGCTTCTCGGCCGGGGCCAACGTCCTGACTTTC
-,-,TRBV5-1,TRBJ1-2,CASSLDGYGYTF,TGCGCCAGCAGCTTAGACGGCTATGGCTACACCTTC
-,-,TRBV6-6,TRBJ1-2,CASSSGIGANYGYTF,TGTGCCAGCAGCTCAGGGATTGGGGCTAACTATGGCTACACCTTC
few,-,TRBV18,TRBJ1-1,CASSPRDSGPNTEAFF,TGTGCCAGCTCACCACGGGACTCTGGACCGAACACTGAAGCTTTCTTT
few,TRBD2,TRBV4-2,TRBJ2-2,CASSPATSGRGGGELFF,TGTGCCAGCAGCCCTGCTACTAGCGGGAGAGGTGGCGGGGAGCTGTTTTTT
many,-,TRBV7-2,TRBJ2-3,CASSVRGWGTDTQYF,TGTGCCAGCAGCGTACGGGGATGGGGCACAGATACGCAGTATTTT
-,-,TRBV6-5,TRBJ1-3,CASGRTVSTSGNTIYF,TGTGCCAGCGGTAGAACGGTATCAACTTCTGGAAACACCATATATTTT